This T cell receptor (beta chain) was sequenced for a study of identical twins. This clonotype was detected ten times or more. Germline V gene sequence: CDR1 KGHSH, CDR2 LQKENI. This CDR3 contains 13 residues. V lost 5 bases and J lost 8, with 13 bases in between. TCRdb re-derived calls from the 5' RACE reads in MiXCR, one entry per CDR3 protein. This sample carries under 800,000 distinct CDR3 sequences, 21% of them seen once, and the ten largest clones take 4% to 4.5%. The sample also formed part of further work on T cells expressing NK-cell markers.

The V call is TRBV18, the J call TRBJ2-1, with D uncertain. Specimen: PBMCs. The clonotype comes from a woman between 18 and 30 years old in good health. CDR3 amino acids: CASSIIASDEQFF. In DNA, the CDR3 is TGTGCCAGCTCAATTATAGCCTCAGATGAGCAGTTCTTC. Using reference TRBV18 and TRBJ2-1 for the parts outside the CDR3, the full variable domain is NAGVMQNPRHLVRRRGQEARLRCSPMKGHSHVYWYRQLPEEGLKFMVYLQKENIIDESGMPKERFSAEFPKEGPSILRIQQVVRGDSAAYFCASSIIASDEQFFGPGTRLTVL.